A single T cell receptor beta chain is shown here with its context. The CDR3 sequence is 14 residues long. Losses at the gene ends were 1 base for V and 7 bases for J; bases not matched to a gene: 7. CDR1 is MNHEY, CDR2 SMNVEV, per germline (reference sequence). Authors' processing steps: Researchers report that nucleated cell counts were estimated from reference gene primer amplification. This table comes from immunoSEQ multiplex PCR, and its TCRdb copy is limited to in-frame clones, with some not included. V, J and clone size were drawn from that table, and D and trimming were deduced from the DNA. In the table there are roughly 160,000 clones, about 86% of which are singletons. The data were taken from a study of blood T cell repertoires in COVID-19. About the research overall: Acute and convalescent COVID-19 specimens originated in the United States, Italy and Spain. Sample material is recorded as cDNA or gDNA derived from T cells, B-cell-depleted T cells, or PBMCs.

Input material: peripheral blood. The TCR comes from a man aged 50 to 60 with active or convalescent COVID-19. This chain links TRBV27 with TRBJ2-7; TRBD2 agrees at 7 bases. The CDR3 reads CASSLWEGSGEQYF. The CDR3 DNA follows: TGTGCCAGCAGTTTATGGGAGGGGTCGGGGGAGCAGTACTTC.